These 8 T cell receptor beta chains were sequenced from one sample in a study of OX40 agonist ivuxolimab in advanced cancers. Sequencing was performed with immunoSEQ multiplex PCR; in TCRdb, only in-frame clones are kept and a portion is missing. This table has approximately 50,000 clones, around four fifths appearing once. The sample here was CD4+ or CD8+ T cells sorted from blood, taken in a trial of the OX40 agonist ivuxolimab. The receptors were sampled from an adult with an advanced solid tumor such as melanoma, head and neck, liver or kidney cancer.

This CDR3 is CASSNGAAGADEQYF. The DNA of the CDR3 is TGTGCCAGCTCCAACGGGGCAGCGGGAGCGGACGAGCAGTACTTC. The J gene is TRBJ2-7, the V gene TRBV9, with 8 bases identical to TRBD2. CDR1 is SGDLS and CDR2 is YYNGEE in the germline V gene. The CDR3 is made up of 15 amino acids. The trim removed 7 bases at V and 5 bases at J, leaving 14 bases unmatched. The whole variable domain, remainder taken from reference TRBV9 and TRBJ2-7, is DSGVTQTPKHLITATGQRVTLRCSPRSGDLSVYWYQQSLDQGLQFLIQYYNGEERAKGNILERFSAQQFPDLHSELNLSSLELGDSALYFCASSNGAAGADEQYFGPGTRLTVT.

CDR3 sequence (DNA): TGTGCCAGCAGTGAGGTGTGGGTCAAGCAGTACTTC. Its protein is CASSEVWVKQYF. The rearrangement joins TRBV6-1 to TRBJ2-7; D gene unclear. The CDR3 is 12 amino acids. Germline V gives CDR1 MNHNS, CDR2 SASEGT. The ends were cut back, 3 bases at V and 8 bases at J, with 11 bases in the middle.

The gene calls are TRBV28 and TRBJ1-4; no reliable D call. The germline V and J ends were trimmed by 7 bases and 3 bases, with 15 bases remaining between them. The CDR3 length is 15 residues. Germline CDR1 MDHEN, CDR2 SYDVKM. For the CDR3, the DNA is TGTGCCAGCACCACCAAAGCAGGAGCTAATGAAAAACTGTTTTTT. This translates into CASTTKAGANEKLFF. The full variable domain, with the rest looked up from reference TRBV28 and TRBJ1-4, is DVKVTQSSRYLVKRTGEKVFLECVQDMDHENMFWYRQDPGLGLRLIYFSYDVKMKEKGDIPEGYSVSREKKERFSLILESASTNQTSMYLCASTTKAGANEKLFFGSGTQLSVL.

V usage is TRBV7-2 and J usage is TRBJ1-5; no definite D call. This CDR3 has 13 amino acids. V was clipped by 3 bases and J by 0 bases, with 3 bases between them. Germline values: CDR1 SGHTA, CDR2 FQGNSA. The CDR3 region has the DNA TGTGCCAGCAGCTTCGATAGCAATCAGCCCCAGCATTTT. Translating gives CASSFDSNQPQHF.

The CDR3 spells CAISAAGASTDTQYF. The CDR3 coding sequence is TGTGCCATTTCCGCAGCTGGGGCGAGCACAGATACGCAGTATTTT. The chain joins TRBV19 to TRBJ2-3; possible D gene TRBD1, 5 bases. This CDR3 has 15 residues. V was pared by 10 bases and J by 0 bases, with 17 bases between. CDR1 is LNHDA and CDR2 is SQIVND in the germline V gene (reference sequence).

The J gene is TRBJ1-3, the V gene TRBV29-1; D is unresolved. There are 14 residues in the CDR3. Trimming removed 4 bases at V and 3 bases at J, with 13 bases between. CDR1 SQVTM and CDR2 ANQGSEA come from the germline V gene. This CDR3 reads CSVGGVLVGNTIYF. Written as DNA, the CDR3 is TGCAGCGTTGGCGGGGTGCTCGTTGGAAACACCATATATTTT.

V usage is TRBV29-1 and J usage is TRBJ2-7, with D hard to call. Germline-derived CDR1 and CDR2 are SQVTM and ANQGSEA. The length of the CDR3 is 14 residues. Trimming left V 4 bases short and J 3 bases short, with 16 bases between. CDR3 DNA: TGCAGCGTTGTGAGGATGACCGGTCACTACGAGCAGTACTTC. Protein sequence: CSVVRMTGHYEQYF.

CDR3 sequence: CASSVDKTQYF. Here the CDR3 DNA reads TGCGCCAGCAGCGTCGACAAGACCCAGTACTTC. The genes are TRBV5-1 and TRBJ2-5; D gene uncertain. V was trimmed by 4 bases and J by 6 bases, leaving 7 bases between them. Germline lookup yields CDR1 SGHRS and CDR2 YFSETQ. The length of the CDR3 is 11 residues. The full variable domain, its missing parts supplied by reference TRBV5-1 and TRBJ2-5, is KAGVTQTPRYLIKTRGQQVTLSCSPISGHRSVSWYQQTPGQGLQFLFEYFSETQRNKGNFPGRFSGRQFSNSRSEMNVSTLELGDSALYLCASSVDKTQYFGPGTRLLVL.